This T cell receptor beta chain appears in the sequencing data of a study of T cells after yellow fever vaccination (dated by TCRdb to the late 2010s). Context from the whole study: The SMART-Seq v4 Ultra Low Input RNA kit was used to prepare libraries from fractions with low cell numbers. Bulk TCR alpha and beta repertoires were sequenced longitudinally to track T-cell clones before and after primary and booster YFV17D yellow fever vaccination. Two healthy male donors, one aged 18 to 30 and one aged 30 to 40 years, made up the cohort. Blood samples were taken at several timepoints before and after primary and secondary immunization, and bulk PBMC replicates and cell subsets were isolated. General findings and caveats noted by the study authors: The secondary T-cell response was found to be weaker but faster than the primary response, with a peak reached on day 5 rather than on day 15. Only two donors were included in the study, so the extent to which the findings can be generalized is limited. Most clones expanded after primary vaccination (96% of CD4 and 88% of CD8) were re-detected after the booster, suggesting that broad memory maintenance occurred. Computational filtering was needed because FACS-sorted repertoires could contain abundant contaminating clonotypes from the bulk population. A small share of clonotypes occurred in both CD4 and CD8 compartments, likely arising from convergent recombination.

TCR cDNA was synthesized by 5'RACE template switching, through which a universal primer site and unique molecular identifiers were introduced. Priming for cDNA synthesis came from both the TCR alpha and TCR beta constant segments. Libraries were amplified in two PCR steps, with sample barcodes and sequencing adapters added in the second step. Libraries were sequenced on Illumina HiSeq 2500 (2x100 bp) or NovaSeq (2x150 bp). In the authors' own workflow: Demultiplexing of reads and collapsing into UMI consensus sequences were performed with MIGEC, and V(D)J alignment was carried out with MiXCR. Vaccine-responding clonotypes were defined with edgeR using replicate PBMC samples, requiring FDR below 0.01 and a log2 fold change above 5 up to day 15. Each bulk clonotype received a CD4 or CD8 identity based on whether the sequenced CD4 or CD8 repertoire contained that clonotype at higher abundance. The public sequencing data were trimmed at Q25 with fastp and processed into clonotypes with MiXCR by TCRdb, which kept only in-frame beta chains. Rows matching on CDR3 protein sequence are summarized as one entry with the most common DNA and genes. Clone size and V and J calls follow TCRdb, not the original study. The sample table lists roughly 500,000 distinct CDR3 sequences, 19% of them with a count of one. Together, the top ten hold 13% to 15% of the sample.

V drops 3 bases and J drops 5 bases, leaving 11 bases in between. Taken from cysteine to phenylalanine, the CDR3 has 13 residues. The retained sequence is limited to the CDR3, 39 bases, with the frame set at the first base. Taken from the germline V gene (reference sequence), the CDR1 and CDR2 loops are DFQATT and SNEGSKA. This clonotype was counted only a few times. The antigen this receptor binds is unknown. No base qualities exist here, and no much larger clone lies one base off it. Explained via the paper, the treatment or condition label denotes: live attenuated yellow fever vaccine strain. At each blood-draw timepoint, two biological replicates of bulk PBMCs were collected. PBMCs were isolated from peripheral blood using a standard Ficoll-Paque protocol. RNA was extracted with TriZol from bulk PBMCs, CD4 and CD8 fractions, and dextramer-positive and dextramer-negative fractions.

Sample: PBMCs, taken 15 days after the yellow fever booster vaccination. This TCR came from a man under 40 who received the YFV17D yellow fever vaccine. This chain is built from TRBV20-1 and TRBJ2-1; TRBD2 is a weak D gene call, 6 bases matching. The CDR3 protein: CSASLATHNEQFF. In nucleotides, the sequence is TGCAGTGCTAGCCTAGCGACCCACAATGAGCAGTTCTTC.